The entry below describes one T cell receptor (beta chain). Its antigen is currently unknown. Other DNA sequences in this specimen translate into the identical CDR3. Trimming cost V 1 base and J 3 bases, with 3 bases left between them. Germline CDR1 reads GTSNPN; CDR2 reads SVGIG (reference sequence). This CDR3 region has 11 residues. These data originate in a study of beta chain features in type 1 diabetes. Overall study results and limits: There was a moderate but significant shortening of TCRB CDR3s in all four CD4+ subsets of Type 1 diabetes patients. Among type 1 diabetes patients, VDJ junctions had fewer insertions and more deletions.

Of the isolated RNA, all was reverse transcribed, and so the sequenced material was expressed TCRB transcripts. This table comes from immunoSEQ multiplex PCR, and its TCRdb copy is limited to in-frame clones, with some not included. The table shows nearly 250,000 clones, with approximately 70% occurring only once. This TCR derives from a man between 25 and 39 years old in good health. Sequences were obtained from naive CD4+ T cells from blood. This sequence joins TRBV30 and TRBJ1-1, with D unresolved. In DNA form, the CDR3 reads TGTGCCTGGAGTGGTGACACTGAAGCTTTCTTT. Translation gives CAWSGDTEAFF.